These 5 T cell receptor beta chains came from one sample sequenced in a study of neurological immune-mediated disorders. TCRdb reprocessed the 5' RACE reads with MiXCR, giving one entry per CDR3 protein. The sample has approximately 59,000 distinct CDR3 sequences, roughly 4.9% seen once. Sequencing was carried out using PBMCs. Receptors were obtained from a human donor with multiple sclerosis. The donor label of this sample is uncertain.

In this sample, this clonotype turned up a few times. The CDR3 loop is CSARDGQGNTEAFF. CDR3 bases: TGCAGTGCTAGAGATGGGCAGGGGAACACTGAAGCTTTCTTT. The rearrangement joins TRBV20-1 to TRBJ1-1; maybe TRBD1 (5 bases). V lost 0 bases and J lost 1, with 9 bases in between. The CDR3 runs to 14 residues. Germline V lookup: CDR1 DFQATT, CDR2 SNEGSKA (reference sequence).

Ten or more counts support this clonotype. The rearrangement joins TRBV20-1 to TRBJ2-7, with a possible D match to TRBD2 (5 bases). The V end was cut by 0 bases, the J end by 3 bases, with 15 bases between. CDR3 length equals 15 residues. Germline-derived CDR1 and CDR2 are DFQATT and SNEGSKA (reference sequence). The CDR3, as DNA: TGCAGTGCTAGAGATGTCAAATCGGGGATCTACGAGCAGTACTTC. Encoded protein: CSARDVKSGIYEQYF.

This clonotype was observed many times. The chain couples TRBV15 to TRBJ2-1; 7 bases map to TRBD2. The CDR3 length is 15 residues. Germline CDR1 and CDR2: LNHNV and YYDKDF (reference sequence). Unmatched junction bases numbered 8, after V lost 7 bases and J lost 2 bases. For the CDR3, the DNA is TGTGCCACCACAGCCGGTCGGGGGGCCTACAATGAGCAGTTCTTC. Its protein is CATTAGRGAYNEQFF. Supplemented by reference TRBV15 and TRBJ2-1, the full variable domain reads DAMVIQNPRYQVTQFGKPVTLSCSQTLNHNVMYWYQQKSSQAPKLLFHYYDKDFNNEADTPDNFQSRRPNTSFCFLDIRSPGLGDTAMYLCATTAGRGAYNEQFFGPGTRLTVL.

This clonotype was counted at least ten times. This chain connects TRBV10-2 to TRBJ1-1; D unclear. The germline V and J ends were trimmed by 4 bases and 0 bases, with 3 bases remaining between them. Germline CDR1 and CDR2: WSHSY and SAAADI. CDR3 size: 12 residues. The CDR3 nucleotides read TGCGCCAGCAGTGTCGTGAACACTGAAGCTTTCTTT. Amino acid sequence: CASSVVNTEAFF.

This clonotype was observed many times. The chain employs TRBV21-1 and TRBJ2-3; the listed D gene, TRBD1, was not tested against the DNA. TRBV21-1 is tagged as a pseudogene. The CDR3 is 15 amino acids. The CDR3 reads CAIRGTGGEGGTQYF. CDR3 DNA sequence: TGTGCCATCCGGGGGACAGGGGGAGAAGGAGGTACGCAGTATTTT.